This T cell receptor (beta chain) is from a study of blood T cell repertoires in COVID-19. Study summary: The samples span acute and convalescent COVID-19 from the United States, Italy and Spain.

Assay used: immunoSEQ multiplex PCR; TCRdb lists only in-frame clones, some missing. The data contain about 59,000 clones, approximately 83% of them singletons. Germline V CDR1 and CDR2: LNHDA, SQIVND (reference sequence). The V and J ends lost 6 bases and 7 bases respectively, with 15 bases between them. This CDR3 is 14 amino acids long. The sequence was obtained from an elderly woman with acute or convalescent COVID-19. V gene TRBV19 combines with J gene TRBJ1-4, with a possible D match to TRBD1 (5 bases). The specimen sequenced was peripheral blood. For the CDR3, the DNA is TGTGCCAGTAGGGGACGCCCGGGAGGTGAAAAACTGTTTTTT. Translation: CASRGRPGGEKLFF. The full variable domain, in which reference TRBV19 and TRBJ1-4 provide the parts outside the CDR3, is DGGITQSPKYLFRKEGQNVTLSCEQNLNHDAMYWYRQDPGQGLRLIYYSQIVNDFQKGDIAEGYSVSREKKESFPLTVTSAQKNPTAFYLCASRGRPGGEKLFFGSGTQLSVL.